This TCR beta chain comes out of a study of breast tumors, draining lymph nodes, adjacent tissues. Whole-study results and caveats: Compared with lymph nodes, tumors were less diverse; compared with nontumor tissue, more. Tumor and nontumor repertoires were significantly more similar in luminal-like than in basal-like breast cancer. Tumor T cell lymph node origin was a supported hypothesis, not proven. Most tumor T cells seemingly derive from lymph node, then expand in tumor.

One entry per CDR3 protein results from TCRdb running MiXCR on the multiplex PCR reads. The data show around 130,000 distinct CDR3 sequences, around 21% seen once. Breast cancer patients provided tissue from their axillary draining lymph nodes. This clonotype has a handful of counts. Its antigen is not known. Germline loops: CDR1 MNHEY, CDR2 SMNVEV (reference sequence). The CDR3 runs to 17 residues. The V gene end was trimmed by 2 bases and the J gene end by 4 bases; junction bases not matched to a gene: 8. The specimen was axillary lymph node tissue. This receptor was obtained from a female donor with breast cancer. Some clones in this sample may be carry-over from other donors' samples. The chain uses TRBV27 and TRBJ2-1, with TRBD2 matching over 10 bases. The CDR3 DNA reads TGTGCCAGCAGTTTAAGGGGGCGGACTAGCGGTTACAATGAGCAGTTCTTC. Translated, it gives CASSLRGRTSGYNEQFF.